This T cell receptor beta chain originates from a study of long-term antiretroviral therapy in people with HIV. Study outcomes and limitations: The clones with expansion before ART were dominant in the repertoire at all time points. Once patients were on ART, diversity went higher but still fell short of transplant donor controls. In HIV, the repertoires covered a tighter span of CDR3 lengths than in controls.

Version v3.0 of the immunoSEQ assay was performed at survey level. This table comes from immunoSEQ multiplex PCR, and its TCRdb copy is limited to in-frame clones, with some not included. The sample contains around 20,000 clones, about four fifths of which appear only once. Going into DNA extraction, samples held roughly 0.85-11 million cryopreserved PBMC. With regard to this clone: The antigen remains unidentified.

V was trimmed by 6 bases and J by 4 bases, leaving 30 bases between them. The germline V gene encodes CDR1 SNHLY and CDR2 FYNNEI. This CDR3 has 19 residues. This receptor was identified in a woman aged 30 to 39 with HIV. V and J are TRBV2 and TRBJ1-2; D possibly corresponds to TRBD1 (6 bases). This material consisted of unsorted PBMCs, taken 0.2 years after starting antiretroviral therapy. This CDR3 reads CASSPLPGQKTKAPYGYTF. The CDR3 nucleotides read TGTGCCAGCAGCCCACTCCCCGGACAGAAGACCAAGGCCCCCTATGGCTACACCTTC.